This T cell receptor beta chain emerged from a study of neurological immune-mediated disorders. The junction had 12 bases not matched to a gene; V was cut back by 5 bases and J by 12 bases. In germline, CDR1 is DFQATT, CDR2 SNEGSKA (reference sequence). This CDR3 region has 13 residues. TCRdb re-called the 5' RACE reads through MiXCR, storing one row per CDR3 protein. This sample has tens of thousands of distinct CDR3 sequences; roughly 3.9% occur once, and the top ten carry 1.3%. Unsorted libraries were generated from 2 million PBMCs. These cells had been stored in RNAlater at -80 C. This clonotype was observed at least ten times.

The receptor comes from a man under 40 with multiple sclerosis. The sample comprised PBMCs. The V call is TRBV20-1, the J call TRBJ1-2, with 10 bases fitting TRBD1. In DNA form, the CDR3 reads TGCAGTGCTCATAGGGACAGGGGAGTCGTCAACACCTTC. This encodes CSAHRDRGVVNTF.